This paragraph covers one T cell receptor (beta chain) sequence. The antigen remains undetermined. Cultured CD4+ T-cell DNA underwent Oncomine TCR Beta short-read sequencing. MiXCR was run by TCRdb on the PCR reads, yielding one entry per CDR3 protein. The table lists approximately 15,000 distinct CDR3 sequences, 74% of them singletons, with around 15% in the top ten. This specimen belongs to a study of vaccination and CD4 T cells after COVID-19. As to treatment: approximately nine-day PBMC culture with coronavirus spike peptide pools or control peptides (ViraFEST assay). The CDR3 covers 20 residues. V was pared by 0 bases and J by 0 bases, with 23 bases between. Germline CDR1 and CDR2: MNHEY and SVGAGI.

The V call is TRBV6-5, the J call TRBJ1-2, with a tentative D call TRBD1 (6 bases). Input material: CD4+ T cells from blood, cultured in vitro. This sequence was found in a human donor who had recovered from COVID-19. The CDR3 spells CASSYSNPGHPTLANYGYTF. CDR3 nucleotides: TGTGCCAGCAGTTACTCGAATCCGGGACACCCAACTTTAGCTAACTATGGCTACACCTTC.